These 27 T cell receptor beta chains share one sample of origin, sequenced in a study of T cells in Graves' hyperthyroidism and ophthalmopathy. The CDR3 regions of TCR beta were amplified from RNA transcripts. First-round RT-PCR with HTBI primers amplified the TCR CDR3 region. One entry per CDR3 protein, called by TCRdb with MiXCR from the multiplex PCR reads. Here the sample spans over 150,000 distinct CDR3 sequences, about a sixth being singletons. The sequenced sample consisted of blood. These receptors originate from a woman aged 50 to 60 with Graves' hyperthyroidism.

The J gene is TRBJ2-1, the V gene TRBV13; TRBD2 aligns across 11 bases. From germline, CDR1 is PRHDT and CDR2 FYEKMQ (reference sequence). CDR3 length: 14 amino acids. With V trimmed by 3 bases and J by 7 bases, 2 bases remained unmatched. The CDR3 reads CASSFWTSGNEQFF. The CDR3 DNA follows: TGTGCCAGCAGCTTTTGGACTAGCGGGAATGAGCAGTTCTTC.

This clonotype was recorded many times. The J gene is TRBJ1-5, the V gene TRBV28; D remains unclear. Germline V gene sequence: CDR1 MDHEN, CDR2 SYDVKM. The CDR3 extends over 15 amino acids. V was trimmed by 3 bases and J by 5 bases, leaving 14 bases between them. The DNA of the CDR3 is TGTGCCAGCAGTTTGGGCGGGCCACCGGATCAGCCCCAGCATTTT. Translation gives CASSLGGPPDQPQHF.

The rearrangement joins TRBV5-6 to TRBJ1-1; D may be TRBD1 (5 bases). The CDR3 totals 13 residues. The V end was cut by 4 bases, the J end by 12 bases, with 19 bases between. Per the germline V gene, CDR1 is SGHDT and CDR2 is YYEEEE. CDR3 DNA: TGTGCCAGCAGCCTTCCGACAGTACTTGAGACTTTCTTT. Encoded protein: CASSLPTVLETFF.

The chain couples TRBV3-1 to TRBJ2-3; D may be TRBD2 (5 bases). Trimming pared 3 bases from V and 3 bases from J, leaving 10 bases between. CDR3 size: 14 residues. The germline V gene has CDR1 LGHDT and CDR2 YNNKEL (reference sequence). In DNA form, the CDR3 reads TGTGCCAGCAGCCATGGACTGGATACAGATACGCAGTATTTT. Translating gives CASSHGLDTDTQYF.

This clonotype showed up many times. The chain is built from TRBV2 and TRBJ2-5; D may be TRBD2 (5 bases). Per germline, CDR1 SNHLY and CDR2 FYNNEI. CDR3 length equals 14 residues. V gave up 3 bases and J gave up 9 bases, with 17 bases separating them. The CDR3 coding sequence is TGTGCCAGCAGTGATGGGTGGGTCGTAGCGCCCCAGTACTTC. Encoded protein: CASSDGWVVAPQYF.

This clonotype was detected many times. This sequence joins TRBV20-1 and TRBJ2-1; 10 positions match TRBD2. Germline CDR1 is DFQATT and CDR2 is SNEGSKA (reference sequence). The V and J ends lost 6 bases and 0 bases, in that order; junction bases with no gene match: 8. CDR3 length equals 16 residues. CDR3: CSAVKRGGASYNEQFF. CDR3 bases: TGCAGTGCCGTGAAGCGGGGGGGCGCCTCCTACAATGAGCAGTTCTTC.

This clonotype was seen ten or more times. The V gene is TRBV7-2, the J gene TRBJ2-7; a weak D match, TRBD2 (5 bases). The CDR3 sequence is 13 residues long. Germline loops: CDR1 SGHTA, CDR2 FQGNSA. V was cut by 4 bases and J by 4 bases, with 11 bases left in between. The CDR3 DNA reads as TGTGCCAGCAGCTACCTACCGGGATACGAGCAGTACTTC. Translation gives CASSYLPGYEQYF.

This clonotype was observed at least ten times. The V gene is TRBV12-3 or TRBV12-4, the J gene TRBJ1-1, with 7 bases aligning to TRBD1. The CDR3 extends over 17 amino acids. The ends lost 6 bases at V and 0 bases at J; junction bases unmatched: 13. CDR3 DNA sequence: TGTGCCAGCAGCAATTCCCGGGACAGCTTCATGAACACTGAAGCTTTCTTT. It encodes CASSNSRDSFMNTEAFF.

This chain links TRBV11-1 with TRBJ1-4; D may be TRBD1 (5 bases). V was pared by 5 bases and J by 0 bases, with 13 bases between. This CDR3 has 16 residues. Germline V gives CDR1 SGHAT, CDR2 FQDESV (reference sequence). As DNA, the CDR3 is TGTGCCAGCAGCCCGAACGGGGGTGCAACTAATGAAAAACTGTTTTTT. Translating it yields CASSPNGGATNEKLFF. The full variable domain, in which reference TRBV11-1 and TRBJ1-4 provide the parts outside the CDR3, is EAEVAQSPRYKITEKSQAVAFWCDPISGHATLYWYRQILGQGPELLVQFQDESVVDDSQLPKDRFSAERLKGVDSTLKIQPAELGDSAMYLCASSPNGGATNEKLFFGSGTQLSVL.

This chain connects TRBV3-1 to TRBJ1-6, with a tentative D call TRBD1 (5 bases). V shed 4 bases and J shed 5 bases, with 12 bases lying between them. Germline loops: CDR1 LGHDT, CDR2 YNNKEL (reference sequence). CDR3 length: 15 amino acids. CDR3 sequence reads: CASSPGTENNSPLHF. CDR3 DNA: TGTGCCAGCAGCCCCGGGACGGAAAATAATTCACCCCTCCACTTT.

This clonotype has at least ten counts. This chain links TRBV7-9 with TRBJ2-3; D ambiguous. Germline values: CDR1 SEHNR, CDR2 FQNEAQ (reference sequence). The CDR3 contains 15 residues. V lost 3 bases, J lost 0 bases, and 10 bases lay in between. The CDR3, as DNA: TGTGCCAGCAGCTTCCGACCTGGAAGCACAGATACGCAGTATTTT. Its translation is CASSFRPGSTDTQYF.

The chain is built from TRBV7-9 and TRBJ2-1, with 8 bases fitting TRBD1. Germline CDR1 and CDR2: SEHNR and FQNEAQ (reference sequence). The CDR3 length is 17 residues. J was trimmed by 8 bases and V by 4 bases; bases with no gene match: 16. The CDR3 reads CASSSEDRAVGVDEQFF. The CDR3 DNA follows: TGTGCCAGCAGCTCAGAGGACAGGGCCGTAGGTGTCGATGAGCAGTTCTTC.

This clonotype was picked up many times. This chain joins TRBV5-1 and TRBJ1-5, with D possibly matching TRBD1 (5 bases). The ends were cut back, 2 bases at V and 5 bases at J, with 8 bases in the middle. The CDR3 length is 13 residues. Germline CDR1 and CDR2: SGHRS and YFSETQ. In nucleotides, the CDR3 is TGCGCCAGCAGCTTACAGGTCGATCAGCCCCAGCATTTT. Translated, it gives CASSLQVDQPQHF.

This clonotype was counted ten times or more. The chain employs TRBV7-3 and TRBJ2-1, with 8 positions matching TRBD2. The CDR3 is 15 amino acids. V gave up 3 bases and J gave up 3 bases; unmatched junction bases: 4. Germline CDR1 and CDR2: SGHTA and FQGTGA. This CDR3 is CASSFIGGVYNEQFF. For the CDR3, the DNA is TGTGCCAGCAGCTTTATCGGGGGGGTCTACAATGAGCAGTTCTTC.

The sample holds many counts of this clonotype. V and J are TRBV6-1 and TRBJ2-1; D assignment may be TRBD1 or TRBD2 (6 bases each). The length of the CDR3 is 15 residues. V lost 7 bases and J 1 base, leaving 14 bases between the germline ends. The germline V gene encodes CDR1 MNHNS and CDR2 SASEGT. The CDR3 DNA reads TGTGCCAGCAATCGGGGGCTGTATTCCTACAATGAGCAGTTCTTC. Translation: CASNRGLYSYNEQFF.

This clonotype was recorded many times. The CDR3 reads CASGKRGGGDTQYF. The CDR3 DNA reads as TGTGCCAGCGGAAAGCGGGGGGGCGGAGATACGCAGTATTTT. The chain employs TRBV7-3 and TRBJ2-3; 10 bases line up with TRBD2. CDR1 and CDR2 (germline): SGHTA, FQGTGA. Unmatched junction bases numbered 7, after V lost 8 bases and J lost 5 bases. The CDR3 is made up of 14 amino acids.

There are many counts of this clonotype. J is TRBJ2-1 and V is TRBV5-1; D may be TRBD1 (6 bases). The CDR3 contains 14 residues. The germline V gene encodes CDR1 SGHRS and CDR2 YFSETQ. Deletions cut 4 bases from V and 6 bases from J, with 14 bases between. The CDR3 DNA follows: TGCGCCAGCAGCCCACTATTAGGGGGCAATGAGCAGTTCTTC. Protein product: CASSPLLGGNEQFF.

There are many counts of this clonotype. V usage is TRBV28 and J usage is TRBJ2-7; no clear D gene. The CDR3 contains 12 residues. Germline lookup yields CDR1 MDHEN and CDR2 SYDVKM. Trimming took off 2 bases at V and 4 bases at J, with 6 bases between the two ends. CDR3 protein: CASSLDAYEQYF. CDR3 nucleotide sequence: TGTGCCAGCAGTTTAGACGCTTACGAGCAGTACTTC.

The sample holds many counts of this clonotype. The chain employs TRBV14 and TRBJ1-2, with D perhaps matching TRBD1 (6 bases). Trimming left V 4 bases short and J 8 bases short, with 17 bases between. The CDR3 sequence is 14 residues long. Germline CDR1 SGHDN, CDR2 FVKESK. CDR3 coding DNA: TGTGCCAGCAGCCGGCGGCAGCGCCAGGGGGGCTACACCTTC. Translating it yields CASSRRQRQGGYTF. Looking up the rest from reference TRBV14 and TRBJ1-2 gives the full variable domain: EAGVTQFPSHSVIEKGQTVTLRCDPISGHDNLYWYRRVMGKEIKFLLHFVKESKQDESGMPNNRFLAERTGGTYSTLKVQPAELEDSGVYFCASSRRQRQGGYTFGSGTRLTVV.

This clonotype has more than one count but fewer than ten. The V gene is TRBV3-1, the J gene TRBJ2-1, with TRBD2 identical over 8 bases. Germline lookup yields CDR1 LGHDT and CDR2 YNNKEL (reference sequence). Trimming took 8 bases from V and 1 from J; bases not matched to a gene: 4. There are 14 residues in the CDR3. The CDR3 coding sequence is TGTGCCAGCTCGCGGGGGGAATCCTACAATGAGCAGTTCTTC. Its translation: CASSRGESYNEQFF.

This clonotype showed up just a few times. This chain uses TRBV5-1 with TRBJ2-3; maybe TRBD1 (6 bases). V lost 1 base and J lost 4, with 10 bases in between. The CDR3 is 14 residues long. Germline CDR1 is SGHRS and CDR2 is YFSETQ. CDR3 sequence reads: CASSLTGWSDTQYF. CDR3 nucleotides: TGCGCCAGCAGCTTGACAGGGTGGTCAGATACGCAGTATTTT.

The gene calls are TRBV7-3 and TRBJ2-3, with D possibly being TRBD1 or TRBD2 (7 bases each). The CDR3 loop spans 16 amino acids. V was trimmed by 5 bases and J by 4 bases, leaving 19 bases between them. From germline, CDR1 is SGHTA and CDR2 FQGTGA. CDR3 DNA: TGTGCCAGCAGCCTGGGCAGGGGGGGCCTGTCAGATACGCAGTATTTT. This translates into CASSLGRGGLSDTQYF.

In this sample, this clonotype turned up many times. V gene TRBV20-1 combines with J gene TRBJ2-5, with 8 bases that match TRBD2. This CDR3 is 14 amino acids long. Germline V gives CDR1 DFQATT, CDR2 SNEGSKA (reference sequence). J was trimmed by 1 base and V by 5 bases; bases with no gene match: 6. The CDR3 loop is CSALRTSGQETQYF. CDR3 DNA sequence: TGCAGTGCTCTCCGCACTAGCGGCCAAGAGACCCAGTACTTC.

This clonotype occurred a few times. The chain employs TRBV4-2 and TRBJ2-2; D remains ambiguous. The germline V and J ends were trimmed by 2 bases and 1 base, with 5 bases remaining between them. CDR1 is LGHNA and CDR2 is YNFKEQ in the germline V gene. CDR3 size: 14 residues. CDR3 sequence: CASSQPLNTGELFF. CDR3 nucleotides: TGTGCCAGCAGCCAACCCTTGAACACCGGGGAGCTGTTTTTT.

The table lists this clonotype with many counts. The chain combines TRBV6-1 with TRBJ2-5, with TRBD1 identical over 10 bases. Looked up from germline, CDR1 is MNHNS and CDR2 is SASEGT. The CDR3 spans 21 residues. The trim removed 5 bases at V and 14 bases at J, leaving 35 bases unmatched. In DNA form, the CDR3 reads TGTGCCAGCAGTCCCCTTTTATCCCATCCGGGACAGGGGAATCAAATTGGGGTACACTACTTC. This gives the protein CASSPLLSHPGQGNQIGVHYF.

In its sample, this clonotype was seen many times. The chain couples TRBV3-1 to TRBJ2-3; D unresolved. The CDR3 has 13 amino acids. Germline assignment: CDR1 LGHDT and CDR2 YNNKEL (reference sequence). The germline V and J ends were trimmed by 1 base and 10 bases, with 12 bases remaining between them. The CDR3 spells CASSQAQRNAQYF. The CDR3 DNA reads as TGTGCCAGCAGCCAAGCTCAGCGTAACGCGCAGTATTTT.

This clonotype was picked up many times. The CDR3, as DNA: TGTGCCAGCAGCTTTATTCCAGGGAGGCACGAGCAGTACTTC. Encoded protein: CASSFIPGRHEQYF. The chain employs TRBV7-9 and TRBJ2-7, with D maybe TRBD2 (6 bases). Germline CDR1 SEHNR, CDR2 FQNEAQ (reference sequence). The CDR3 is 14 amino acids. Between the trimmed V and J ends, which lost 3 bases and 5 bases, there was a span of 14 bases.